This T cell receptor (beta chain) was recovered during a study of beta chain features in type 1 diabetes. Study results and limitations: A greater similarity of naive, central memory and Treg TCRB repertoires was seen among patients than among healthy donors.

Expressed TCRB transcripts were sequenced because the isolated RNA had all been reverse transcribed beforehand. Measured with immunoSEQ multiplex PCR; TCRdb has only the in-frame clones, and not every one. The sample lists 850,000 to 900,000 clones, roughly 15% occurring once. This clone occurred a few times. Antigen unknown. The ends were cut back, 8 bases at V and 9 bases at J, with 13 bases in the middle. This CDR3 has 11 residues. CDR1 is MDHEN, CDR2 SYDVKM, per germline. The chain couples TRBV28 to TRBJ1-1, with D possibly TRBD1 on 6 matching bases. The TCR was taken from a woman aged 18-35 years in good health. The sequencing input was naive CD4+ T cells from blood. The CDR3 region has the DNA TGTGCCAGCGGGGGCAGGGGCCAAGCTTTCTTT. It translates to CASGGRGQAFF.